This T cell receptor beta chain was profiled in a study of cytomegalovirus exposure and HLA in healthy donors. Whole-study results and caveats: The dataset shows that most TCR sequences were rare, while some public TCRs occurred in many donors.

Of note for this clone: No antigen is known for it.

Here immunoSEQ multiplex PCR was the method, and the copy in TCRdb shows in-frame clones only, minus some. The table shows approximately 160,000 clones, with about 88% occurring only once. The CDR3 is made up of 13 amino acids. Germline V gene data show CDR1 as SGHNT and CDR2 as YENEEA. Trimming stripped 7 bases from V and 1 base from J, with 7 bases between. Sequencing was done on a sample of PBMCs. This TCR came from a woman between 18 and 30 years old in good health and CMV-seropositive. The chain recombines TRBV11-3 with TRBJ2-2; weak D call: TRBD1 (6 bases). CDR3 residues: CASIRGNTGELFF. The CDR3 bases are TGTGCCAGCATCAGGGGGAACACCGGGGAGCTGTTTTTT. Full variable domain (outside the CDR3, taken from reference TRBV11-3 and TRBJ2-2): EAGVVQSPRYKIIEKKQPVAFWCNPISGHNTLYWYLQNLGQGPELLIRYENEEAVDDSQLPKDRFSAERLKGVDSTLKIQPAELGDSAVYLCASIRGNTGELFFGEGSRLTVL.